This T cell receptor beta chain was observed in a study of T cells expressing NK-cell markers. At the level of the study: Eight donors were sequenced, seven testing HCMV-seropositive and one testing seronegative.

This CDR3 comprises 16 residues. Germline V gene sequence: CDR1 SGHRS, CDR2 YFSETQ. TCRdb reanalyzed the 5' RACE reads and collapses them to one entry per CDR3 protein, without DNA. The sample table includes under 600,000 distinct CDR3 sequences. Sequenced: blood T cells: a sorted CD56 or NKG2C T cell subset, CD4+ or CD8+ T cells, or bulk PBMC T cells (not recorded which). This sequence was found in a woman aged 45-60 years in good health. The chain carries TRBV5-1 and TRBJ2-1; TCRdb calls TRBD1, which cannot be checked without DNA. The CDR3 protein is CASRRVAGGPDNEQFF.